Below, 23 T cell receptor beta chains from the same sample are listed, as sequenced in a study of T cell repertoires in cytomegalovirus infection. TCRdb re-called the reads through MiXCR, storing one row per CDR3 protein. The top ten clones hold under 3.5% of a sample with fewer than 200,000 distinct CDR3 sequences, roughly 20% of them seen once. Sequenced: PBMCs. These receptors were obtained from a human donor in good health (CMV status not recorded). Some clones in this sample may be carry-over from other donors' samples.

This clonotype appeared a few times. CDR3 coding DNA: TGCGCCAGCAGCCAAGACGGTCTAGGGGGGAGCCAAGAGACCCAGTACTTC. Amino acids: CASSQDGLGGSQETQYF. The chain uses TRBV4-1 and TRBJ2-5; D assignment may be TRBD1 or TRBD2 (6 bases each). Between the trimmed V and J ends, which lost 0 bases and 1 base, there was a span of 15 bases. The CDR3 has 17 amino acids. CDR1 is MGHRA, CDR2 YSYEKL, per germline.

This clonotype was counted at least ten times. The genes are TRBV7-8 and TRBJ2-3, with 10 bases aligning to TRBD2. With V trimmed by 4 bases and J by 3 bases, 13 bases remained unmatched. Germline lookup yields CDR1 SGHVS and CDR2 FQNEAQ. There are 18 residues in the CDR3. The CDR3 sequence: CASSSSSGRGSGTDTQYF. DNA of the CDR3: TGTGCCAGCAGCTCCTCTAGCGGGAGAGGGAGTGGTACAGATACGCAGTATTTT. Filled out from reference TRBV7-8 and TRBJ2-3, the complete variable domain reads GAGVSQSPRYKVAKRGQDVALRCDPISGHVSLFWYQQALGQGPEFLTYFQNEAQLDKSGLPSDRFFAERPEGSVSTLKIQRTQQEDSAVYLCASSSSSGRGSGTDTQYFGPGTRLTVL.

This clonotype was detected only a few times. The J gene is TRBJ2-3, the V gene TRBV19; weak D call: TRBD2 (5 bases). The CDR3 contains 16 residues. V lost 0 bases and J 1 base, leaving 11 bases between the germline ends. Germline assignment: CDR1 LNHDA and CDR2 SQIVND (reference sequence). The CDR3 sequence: CASSIDPRAGTDTQYF. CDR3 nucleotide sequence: TGTGCCAGTAGTATAGATCCGCGGGCCGGCACAGATACGCAGTATTTT.

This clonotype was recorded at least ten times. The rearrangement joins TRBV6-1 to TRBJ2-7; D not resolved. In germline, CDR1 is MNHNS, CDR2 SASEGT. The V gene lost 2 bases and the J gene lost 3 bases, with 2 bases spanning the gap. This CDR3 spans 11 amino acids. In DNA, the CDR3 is TGTGCCAGCAGTGAATTCTACGAGCAGTACTTC. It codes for CASSEFYEQYF.

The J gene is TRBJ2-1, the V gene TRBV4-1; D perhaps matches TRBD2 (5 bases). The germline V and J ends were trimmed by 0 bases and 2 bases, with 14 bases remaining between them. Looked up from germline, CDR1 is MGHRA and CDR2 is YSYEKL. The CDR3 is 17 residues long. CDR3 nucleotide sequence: TGCGCCAGCAGCCAAGAGCAGTCAGCGGTTGCCTACAATGAGCAGTTCTTC. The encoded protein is CASSQEQSAVAYNEQFF.

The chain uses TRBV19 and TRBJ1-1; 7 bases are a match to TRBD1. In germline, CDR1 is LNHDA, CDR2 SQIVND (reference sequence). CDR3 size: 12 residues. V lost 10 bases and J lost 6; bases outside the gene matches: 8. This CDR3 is CATARGGAEAFF. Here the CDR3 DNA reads TGTGCCACTGCCAGGGGGGGCGCTGAAGCTTTCTTT. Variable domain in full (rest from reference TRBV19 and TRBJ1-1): DGGITQSPKYLFRKEGQNVTLSCEQNLNHDAMYWYRQDPGQGLRLIYYSQIVNDFQKGDIAEGYSVSREKKESFPLTVTSAQKNPTAFYLCATARGGAEAFFGQGTRLTVV.

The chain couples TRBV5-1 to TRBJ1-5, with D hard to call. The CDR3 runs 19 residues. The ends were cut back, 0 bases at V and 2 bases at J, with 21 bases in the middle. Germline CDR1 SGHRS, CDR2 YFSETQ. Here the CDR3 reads CASSLVKCEGGGGNQPQHF. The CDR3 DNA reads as TGCGCCAGCAGCTTGGTCAAGTGCGAGGGCGGAGGAGGCAATCAGCCCCAGCATTTT.

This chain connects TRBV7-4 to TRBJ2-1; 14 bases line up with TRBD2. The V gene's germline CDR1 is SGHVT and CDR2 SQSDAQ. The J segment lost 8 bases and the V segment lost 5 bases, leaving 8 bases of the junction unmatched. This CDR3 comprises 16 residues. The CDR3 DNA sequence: TGTGCCAGCAGCGCCGGGACTAGCGGGAGTGGCCATGAGCAGTTCTTC. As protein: CASSAGTSGSGHEQFF.

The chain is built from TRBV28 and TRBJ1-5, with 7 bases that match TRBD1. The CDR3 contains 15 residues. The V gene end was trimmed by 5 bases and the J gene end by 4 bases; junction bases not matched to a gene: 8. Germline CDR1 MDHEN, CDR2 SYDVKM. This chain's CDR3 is CASSQSLTGNQPQHF. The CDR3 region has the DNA TGTGCCAGCAGTCAATCCCTGACAGGGAATCAGCCCCAGCATTTT.

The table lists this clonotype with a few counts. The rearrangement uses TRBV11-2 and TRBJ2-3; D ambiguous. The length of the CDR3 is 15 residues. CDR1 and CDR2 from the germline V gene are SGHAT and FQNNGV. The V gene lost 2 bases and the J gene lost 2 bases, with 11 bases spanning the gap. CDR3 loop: CASSLMDGNTDTQYF. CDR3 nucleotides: TGTGCCAGCAGCTTAATGGACGGTAACACAGATACGCAGTATTTT.

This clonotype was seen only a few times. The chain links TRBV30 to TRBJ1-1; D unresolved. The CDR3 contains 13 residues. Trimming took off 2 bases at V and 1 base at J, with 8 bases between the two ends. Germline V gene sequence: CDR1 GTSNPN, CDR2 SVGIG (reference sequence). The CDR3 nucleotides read TGTGCCTGGAGTTACCGGGGGAACACTGAAGCTTTCTTT. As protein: CAWSYRGNTEAFF. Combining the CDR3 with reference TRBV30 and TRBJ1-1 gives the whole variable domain SQTIHQWPATLVQPVGSPLSLECTVEGTSNPNLYWYRQAAGRGLQLLFYSVGIGQISSEVPQNLSASRPQDRQFILSSKKLLLSDSGFYLCAWSYRGNTEAFFGQGTRLTVV.

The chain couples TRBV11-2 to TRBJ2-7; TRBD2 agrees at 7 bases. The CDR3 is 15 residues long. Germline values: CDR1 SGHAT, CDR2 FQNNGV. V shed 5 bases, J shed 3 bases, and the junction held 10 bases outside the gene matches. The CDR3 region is CASSGGAGRDYEQYF. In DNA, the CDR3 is TGTGCCAGCAGCGGCGGCGCAGGGAGGGACTACGAGCAGTACTTC. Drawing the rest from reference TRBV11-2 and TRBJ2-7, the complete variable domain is EAGVAQSPRYKIIEKRQSVAFWCNPISGHATLYWYQQILGQGPKLLIQFQNNGVVDDSQLPKDRFSAERLKGVDSTLKIQPAKLEDSAVYLCASSGGAGRDYEQYFGPGTRLTVT.

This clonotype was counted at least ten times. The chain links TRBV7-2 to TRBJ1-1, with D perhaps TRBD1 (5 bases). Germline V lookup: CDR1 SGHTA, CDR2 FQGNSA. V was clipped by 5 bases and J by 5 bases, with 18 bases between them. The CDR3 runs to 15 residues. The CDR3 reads CASSKPAGRGTEAFF. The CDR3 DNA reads TGTGCCAGCAGCAAACCCGCGGGAAGGGGTACTGAAGCTTTCTTT.

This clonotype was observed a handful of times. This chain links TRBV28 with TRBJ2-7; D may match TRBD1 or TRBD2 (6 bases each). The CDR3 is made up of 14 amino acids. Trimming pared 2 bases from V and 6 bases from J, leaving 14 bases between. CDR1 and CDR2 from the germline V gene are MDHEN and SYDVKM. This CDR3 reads CASSLVGGWGEQYF. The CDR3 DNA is TGTGCCAGCAGTTTAGTGGGGGGCTGGGGCGAGCAGTACTTC.

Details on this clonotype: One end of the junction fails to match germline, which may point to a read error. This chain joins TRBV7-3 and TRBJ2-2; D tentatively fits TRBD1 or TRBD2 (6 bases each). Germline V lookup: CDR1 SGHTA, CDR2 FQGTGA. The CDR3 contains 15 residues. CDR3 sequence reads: CASSYSGANTGEPFF. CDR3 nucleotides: TGTGCCAGCAGCTACTCGGGGGCGAACACCGGGGAGCCGTTTTTT.

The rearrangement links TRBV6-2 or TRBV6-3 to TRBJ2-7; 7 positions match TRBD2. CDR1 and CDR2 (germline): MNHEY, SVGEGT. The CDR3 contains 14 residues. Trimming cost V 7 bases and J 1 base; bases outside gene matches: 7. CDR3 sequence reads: CASTEAGMSYEQYF. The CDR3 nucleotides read TGTGCCAGCACCGAAGCGGGAATGTCCTACGAGCAGTACTTC.

The CDR3 coding sequence is TGTGCCAGCAGTTTCGCGGGAGTGGCTGAGACCCAGTACTTC. The encoded protein is CASSFAGVAETQYF. The rearrangement joins TRBV27 to TRBJ2-5; 7 bases align to TRBD2. Per the germline V gene, CDR1 is MNHEY and CDR2 is SMNVEV (reference sequence). The CDR3 is made up of 14 amino acids. The V segment lost 3 bases and the J segment 5 bases; nucleotides outside the gene matches: 6.

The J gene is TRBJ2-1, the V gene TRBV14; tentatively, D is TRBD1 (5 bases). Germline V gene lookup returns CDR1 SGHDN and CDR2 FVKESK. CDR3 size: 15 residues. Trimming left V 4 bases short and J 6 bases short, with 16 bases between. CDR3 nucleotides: TGTGCCAGCAGCCCCCACCTAGGGGTCATCAATGAGCAGTTCTTC. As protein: CASSPHLGVINEQFF.

The CDR3 sequence is CASSDSISAADEQFF. CDR3 coding DNA: TGTGCCAGCAGTGACTCGATTTCGGCAGCCGATGAGCAGTTCTTC. This rearrangement joins TRBV6-4 to TRBJ2-1; D remains unclear. The CDR3 has 15 amino acids. Germline V gene sequence: CDR1 MRHNA, CDR2 SNTAGT. Trimming took 0 bases from V and 8 from J, leaving 14 bases between them.

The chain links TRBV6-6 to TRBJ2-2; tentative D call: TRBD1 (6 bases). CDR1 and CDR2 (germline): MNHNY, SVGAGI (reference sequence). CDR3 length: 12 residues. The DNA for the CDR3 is TGTTCGGCAGGGGAAGTCACCGGGGAGCTGTTTTTT. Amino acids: CSAGEVTGELFF.

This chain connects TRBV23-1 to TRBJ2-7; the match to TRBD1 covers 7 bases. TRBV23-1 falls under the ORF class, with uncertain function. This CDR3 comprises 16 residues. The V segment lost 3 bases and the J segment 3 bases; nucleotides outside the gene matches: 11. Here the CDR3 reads CASSQGPGTASYEQYF. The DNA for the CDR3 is TGCGCCAGCAGTCAGGGCCCCGGGACAGCCAGCTACGAGCAGTACTTC.

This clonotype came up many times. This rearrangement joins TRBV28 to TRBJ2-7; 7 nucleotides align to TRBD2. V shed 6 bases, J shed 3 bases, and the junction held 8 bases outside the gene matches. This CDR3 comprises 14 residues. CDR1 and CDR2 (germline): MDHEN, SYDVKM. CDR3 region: CASRTPSGIYEQYF. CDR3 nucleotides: TGTGCCAGCAGAACTCCCAGCGGGATCTACGAGCAGTACTTC.

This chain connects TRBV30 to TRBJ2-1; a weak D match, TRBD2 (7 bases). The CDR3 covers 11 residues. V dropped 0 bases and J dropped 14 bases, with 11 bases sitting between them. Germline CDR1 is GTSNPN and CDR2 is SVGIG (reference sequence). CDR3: CAWSVGGGEFF. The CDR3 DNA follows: TGTGCCTGGAGTGTAGGGGGGGGCGAGTTCTTC.